The rows below give T cell receptor beta chains drawn from one sample of a study of cytomegalovirus exposure and HLA in healthy donors. Profiling relied on immunoSEQ multiplex PCR, and the TCRdb table lists in-frame clones only, not all of them. Here the sample spans around 110,000 clones, 65% to 85% being singletons. Sequencing was performed on PBMCs. These receptors all stem from a man aged 30 to 45 in good health and CMV-seronegative. CDR3s include the opening cysteine and the closing phenylalanine or tryptophan. The order of the fields is J gene, D gene, V gene, CDR3 protein. D genes are given only for firm matches.

j_call: TRBJ2-5
d_call: TRBD2
v_call: TRBV2
cdr3_aa: CASSRGGSSETQYF

j_call: TRBJ1-1
d_call: TRBD1
v_call: TRBV5-1
cdr3_aa: CASSGATGGVPEAFF

j_call: TRBJ1-1
d_call: TRBD1
v_call: TRBV7-9
cdr3_aa: CASSLAGLRDRATKAFF

j_call: TRBJ1-3
d_call: .
v_call: TRBV11-1
cdr3_aa: CASSSRDLSGNTIYF

j_call: TRBJ2-5
d_call: .
v_call: TRBV5-6
cdr3_aa: CASSLGQTTETQYF

j_call: TRBJ2-7
d_call: TRBD1
v_call: TRBV7-9
cdr3_aa: CASSPQGAYEQYF

j_call: TRBJ2-1
d_call: TRBD1
v_call: TRBV5-6
cdr3_aa: CASSPPEHRQGAGYNEQFF

j_call: TRBJ1-4
d_call: .
v_call: TRBV15
cdr3_aa: CATSRHQATTNEKLFF

j_call: TRBJ2-1
d_call: TRBD1
v_call: TRBV6-1
cdr3_aa: CASRRGSDNEQFF

j_call: TRBJ2-3
d_call: .
v_call: TRBV14
cdr3_aa: CASSPLTGVTDTQYF

j_call: TRBJ2-1
d_call: TRBD1
v_call: TRBV5-1
cdr3_aa: CASSLTVGQGARNEQFF

j_call: TRBJ2-3
d_call: .
v_call: TRBV28
cdr3_aa: CASGSSASTDTQYF

j_call: TRBJ1-2
d_call: .
v_call: TRBV11-2
cdr3_aa: CASSSLSNGYTF

j_call: TRBJ1-2
d_call: TRBD1
v_call: TRBV7-9
cdr3_aa: CASRQGANNYGYTF

j_call: TRBJ2-2
d_call: .
v_call: TRBV5-1
cdr3_aa: CASSLGQGGTGELFF

j_call: TRBJ1-1
d_call: TRBD1
v_call: TRBV7-2
cdr3_aa: CASSPGTGAEAFF

j_call: TRBJ1-2
d_call: .
v_call: TRBV2
cdr3_aa: CASSQNGRKGGYTF

j_call: TRBJ1-1
d_call: TRBD1
v_call: TRBV29-1
cdr3_aa: CSVHGTGVSGNTEAFF

j_call: TRBJ1-1
d_call: TRBD1
v_call: TRBV7-9
cdr3_aa: CASRAGTANTEAFF

j_call: TRBJ1-2
d_call: .
v_call: TRBV5-1
cdr3_aa: CASSSGGGTRPPGYTF

j_call: TRBJ1-1
d_call: .
v_call: TRBV9
cdr3_aa: CASSVGQVNTEAFF

j_call: TRBJ1-2
d_call: .
v_call: TRBV14
cdr3_aa: CASSPPPGGEGVYGYTF

j_call: TRBJ1-5
d_call: .
v_call: TRBV9
cdr3_aa: CASRRTEHQPQHF

j_call: TRBJ2-5
d_call: TRBD2
v_call: TRBV7-3
cdr3_aa: CASSFGGSRETQYF

j_call: TRBJ1-2
d_call: TRBD1
v_call: TRBV9
cdr3_aa: CASSTRQGGYGYTF

j_call: TRBJ2-7
d_call: .
v_call: TRBV10-3
cdr3_aa: CAISDPNQAGWGSYEQYF

j_call: TRBJ1-5
d_call: TRBD1
v_call: TRBV7-2
cdr3_aa: CASSLAGGRVRGGNQPQHF

j_call: TRBJ2-3
d_call: .
v_call: TRBV21-1
cdr3_aa: CASSKTVPSTDTQYF

j_call: TRBJ2-1
d_call: TRBD2
v_call: TRBV9
cdr3_aa: CASSPSGLGYNEQFF

j_call: TRBJ2-7
d_call: .
v_call: TRBV21-1
cdr3_aa: CASSKDGGGPTGEQYF

j_call: TRBJ2-5
d_call: TRBD2
v_call: TRBV29-1
cdr3_aa: CSVPTGGTQYF

j_call: TRBJ2-6
d_call: .
v_call: TRBV5-1
cdr3_aa: CASSRLTDSGANVLTF

j_call: TRBJ1-4
d_call: .
v_call: TRBV29-1
cdr3_aa: CSVLGRAEKLFF

j_call: TRBJ2-1
d_call: .
v_call: TRBV30
cdr3_aa: CAWRYGGLYNEQFF

j_call: TRBJ1-1
d_call: .
v_call: TRBV10-1
cdr3_aa: CASSDHFGTAGNTEAFF

j_call: TRBJ2-6
d_call: TRBD1
v_call: TRBV15
cdr3_aa: CATDDRAGANVLTF

j_call: TRBJ2-2
d_call: .
v_call: TRBV6-1
cdr3_aa: CASSGHHTGELFF

j_call: TRBJ1-2
d_call: .
v_call: TRBV19
cdr3_aa: CASSIFHGDYGYTF

j_call: TRBJ2-7
d_call: TRBD1
v_call: TRBV7-8
cdr3_aa: CASGQGISGVYEQYF

j_call: TRBJ2-7
d_call: .
v_call: TRBV2
cdr3_aa: CASSGDYRVSYEQYF

j_call: TRBJ2-7
d_call: .
v_call: TRBV6-5
cdr3_aa: CASSPRRASYEQYF

j_call: TRBJ1-2
d_call: .
v_call: TRBV5-1
cdr3_aa: CASRYGSMDYGYTF

j_call: TRBJ2-2
d_call: TRBD1
v_call: TRBV2
cdr3_aa: CASRGQGNTGELFF

j_call: TRBJ2-1
d_call: TRBD2
v_call: TRBV5-4
cdr3_aa: CASSAGLGYNEQFF

j_call: TRBJ2-5
d_call: .
v_call: TRBV7-3
cdr3_aa: CASSLQGVQTQYF

j_call: TRBJ1-4
d_call: .
v_call: TRBV11-2
cdr3_aa: CASSLVQTLDYTNEKLFF

j_call: TRBJ2-1
d_call: TRBD2
v_call: TRBV11-2
cdr3_aa: CASSSSSGVFYNEQFF

j_call: TRBJ1-3
d_call: .
v_call: TRBV5-8
cdr3_aa: CASSYINTIYF

j_call: TRBJ1-1
d_call: TRBD1
v_call: TRBV5-1
cdr3_aa: CASSWTGAGQEAFF

j_call: TRBJ2-7
d_call: TRBD2
v_call: TRBV7-9
cdr3_aa: CAGADSGGGPQQYF

j_call: TRBJ2-7
d_call: .
v_call: TRBV5-4
cdr3_aa: CASSRGGSGPQSQYF

j_call: TRBJ2-5
d_call: TRBD2
v_call: TRBV11-2
cdr3_aa: CASSLAGTKETQYF